The 13 T cell receptor beta chains in this list originate from one sample, sequenced in a study of blood T cell repertoires in COVID-19. Only in-frame clones appear in the TCRdb table, and some are missing; sequencing was by immunoSEQ multiplex PCR. The sample records 200,000 to 300,000 clones, around 84% being singletons. Sequencing used peripheral blood. The receptor source for this set is a woman aged 18-29 years with acute or convalescent COVID-19.

V and J are TRBV28 and TRBJ1-2; the D gene is possibly TRBD1 (5 bases). The CDR3 is 15 amino acids. Trimming stripped 2 bases from V and 4 bases from J, with 14 bases between. From germline, CDR1 is MDHEN and CDR2 SYDVKM. This chain's CDR3 is CASSLIARAGYGYTF. DNA for the CDR3: TGTGCCAGCAGTTTAATAGCCAGGGCCGGCTATGGCTACACCTTC.

J is TRBJ2-3 and V is TRBV7-9, with D possibly being TRBD1 (6 bases). CDR1 and CDR2 (germline): SEHNR, FQNEAQ (reference sequence). This CDR3 contains 14 residues. Trimming took off 1 base at V and 4 bases at J, with 9 bases between the two ends. The CDR3 DNA is TGTGCCAGCAGCTTAGGTGGGGGCCCAGATACGCAGTATTTT. This codes for CASSLGGGPDTQYF.

The V and J genes are TRBV7-2 and TRBJ2-5; TRBD1 might be the D (5 bases). The germline gives CDR1 SGHTA, CDR2 FQGNSA. The V gene lost 8 bases and the J gene lost 4 bases, with 14 bases spanning the gap. CDR3 length: 13 amino acids. The CDR3 spells CASLGVSPETQYF. CDR3 bases: TGTGCCAGCTTAGGGGTCTCCCCAGAGACCCAGTACTTC. Supplemented by reference TRBV7-2 and TRBJ2-5, the full variable domain reads GAGVSQSPSNKVTEKGKDVELRCDPISGHTALYWYRQSLGQGLEFLIYFQGNSAPDKSGLPSDRFSAERTGGSVSTLTIQRTQQEDSAVYLCASLGVSPETQYFGPGTRLLVL.

The gene calls are TRBV30 and TRBJ2-5; tentative D call: TRBD1 (6 bases). The CDR3 length is 14 residues. Germline V gene data show CDR1 as GTSNPN and CDR2 as SVGIG (reference sequence). Trimming took off 4 bases at V and 5 bases at J, with 17 bases between the two ends. CDR3 bases: TGTGCCTGGACCTTAAGGGGGATGTTGGAGACCCAGTACTTC. Protein: CAWTLRGMLETQYF. The whole variable domain, filled in from reference TRBV30 and TRBJ2-5, reads SQTIHQWPATLVQPVGSPLSLECTVEGTSNPNLYWYRQAAGRGLQLLFYSVGIGQISSEVPQNLSASRPQDRQFILSSKKLLLSDSGFYLCAWTLRGMLETQYFGPGTRLLVL.

This clone has just one count. V gene TRBV7-2 combines with J gene TRBJ2-4; 10 nucleotides align to TRBD1. The CDR3 spans 16 residues. J lost 9 bases, V lost 2 bases, and 10 bases had no gene match. Germline lookup yields CDR1 SGHTA and CDR2 FQGNSA. The CDR3 reads CASSLYRPGTGVIQYF. The CDR3 coding sequence is TGTGCCAGCAGCTTATATAGACCCGGGACAGGGGTCATTCAGTACTTC. The full variable domain, in which reference TRBV7-2 and TRBJ2-4 provide the parts outside the CDR3, is GAGVSQSPSNKVTEKGKDVELRCDPISGHTALYWYRQSLGQGLEFLIYFQGNSAPDKSGLPSDRFSAERTGGSVSTLTIQRTQQEDSAVYLCASSLYRPGTGVIQYFGAGTRLSVL.

The rearrangement uses TRBV3-1 (or the pseudogene TRBV3-2) and TRBJ1-3; D is undetermined. Germline assignment: CDR1 LGHDT and CDR2 YNNKEL (reference sequence). The CDR3 contains 15 residues. Deletions cut 6 bases from V and 0 bases from J, with 12 bases between. Here the CDR3 reads CASRPILSSGNTIYF. The CDR3 DNA reads as TGTGCCAGCAGACCAATTCTGAGCTCTGGAAACACCATATATTTT.

This chain joins TRBV7-9 and TRBJ1-5; D perhaps matches TRBD1 (5 bases). Germline loops: CDR1 SEHNR, CDR2 FQNEAQ (reference sequence). The CDR3 totals 16 residues. V shed 3 bases and J shed 1 base, with 13 bases lying between them. The CDR3 spells CASSLGLGVSNQPQHF. The CDR3 nucleotides are TGTGCCAGCAGCTTGGGGTTAGGGGTCAGCAATCAGCCCCAGCATTTT.

The rearrangement uses TRBV5-4 and TRBJ1-1; TRBD1 is a possible D gene (5 bases). V shed 4 bases and J shed 3 bases, with 16 bases lying between them. Per the germline V gene, CDR1 is SGHNT and CDR2 is YYREEE (reference sequence). CDR3 length: 15 amino acids. The CDR3 DNA sequence: TGTGCCAGCAGCCACGGCGGGGACCAGGACACTGAAGCTTTCTTT. Translated, it gives CASSHGGDQDTEAFF.

This clone was seen once. The chain uses TRBV2 and TRBJ1-2; D might be TRBD1 (5 bases). The germline CDR1 and CDR2 sequences are SNHLY and FYNNEI. Trimming took off 2 bases at V and 0 bases at J, with 13 bases between the two ends. The CDR3 is made up of 16 amino acids. The CDR3 DNA is TGTGCCAGCAGTGAATTAGCGGGGGGAGCTAACTATGGCTACACCTTC. This gives the protein CASSELAGGANYGYTF.

This clone has just a few counts. The chain carries TRBV19 and TRBJ1-1, with a possible D match to TRBD1 (6 bases). Deletions cut 5 bases from V and 11 bases from J, with 27 bases between. The CDR3 loop spans 16 amino acids. Germline V gives CDR1 LNHDA, CDR2 SQIVND (reference sequence). In nucleotides, the CDR3 is TGTGCCAGTAGTTCCCGTCACAGGGAACGGGGAGGGTTTGCTTTCTTT. Amino acid sequence: CASSSRHRERGGFAFF.

The V call is TRBV5-5, the J call TRBJ2-7; D perhaps matches TRBD2 (6 bases). CDR3 length: 14 residues. Germline V lookup: CDR1 SGHKS, CDR2 YYEKEE (reference sequence). Trimming shortened V by 0 bases and J by 3 bases, and 10 bases separated the two germline ends. CDR3 in amino acids: CASSLGQGGYEQYF. The CDR3 nucleotides read TGTGCCAGCAGCTTGGGGCAGGGAGGCTACGAGCAGTACTTC. Based on the CDR3 plus reference TRBV5-5 and TRBJ2-7, the full variable domain is DAGVTQSPTHLIKTRGQQVTLRCSPISGHKSVSWYQQVLGQGPQFIFQYYEKEERGRGNFPDRFSARQFPNYSSELNVNALLLGDSALYLCASSLGQGGYEQYFGPGTRLTVT.

The chain joins TRBV18 to TRBJ1-1; D remains unclear. Trimming pared 4 bases from V and 0 bases from J, leaving 9 bases between. Germline V lookup: CDR1 KGHSH, CDR2 LQKENI. The CDR3 sequence is 14 residues long. CDR3 protein: CASSQAIMNTEAFF. The CDR3, as DNA: TGTGCCAGCTCACAAGCAATAATGAACACTGAAGCTTTCTTT.

This clone occurred once. The gene calls are TRBV28 and TRBJ1-2; maybe TRBD1 (5 bases). Germline V gene sequence: CDR1 MDHEN, CDR2 SYDVKM. This CDR3 has 13 amino acids. V lost 7 bases, J lost 4 bases, and 13 bases lay in between. The CDR3 spells CASTTGGSYGYTF. The CDR3 DNA reads as TGTGCCAGCACCACGGGGGGGAGCTATGGCTACACCTTC.